The TCR beta chain described here comes from a study of T-cell reconstitution after alpha-beta-depleted transplantation in children. Findings and caveats of the study: In some patients, recipient T cells and intrathymic progenitors surviving conditioning explained high day-60 diversity. Newly made T cells mostly supplied T-cell counts and diversity one year after transplant. Alpha-beta T cells present about two months after transplant were reported to originate from several hundred expanded graft clones.

This clonotype was found many times. Its antigen is unknown. The authors prepared the TCRbeta library with unique molecular identifiers. TCRdb recomputed calls from the PCR reads with MiXCR, one row per CDR3 protein. The sample records around 210,000 distinct CDR3 sequences, about 6.6% being singletons. Specimen: PBMCs, collected before TCRalphabeta/CD19-depleted stem cell transplant. The sequence was obtained from a boy younger than 10 with acute lymphoblastic leukemia, due to receive a stem cell transplant.

CDR3 amino acids: CASSLEASGRTNEQFF. The CDR3 bases are TGTGCCAGCAGCTTAGAGGCTAGCGGGAGGACCAATGAGCAGTTCTTC. This chain links TRBV11-2 with TRBJ2-1, with 11 bases fitting TRBD2. The V segment lost 0 bases and the J segment 6 bases; nucleotides outside the gene matches: 4. This CDR3 is 16 amino acids long. The germline gives CDR1 SGHAT, CDR2 FQNNGV.